This TCR beta chain emerged from a study of blood T cells in healthy people across ages. Study-level information: With template switching, about one barcoded beta molecule was captured per two T cells.

It was with a sample-barcoded 5' primer and a J-beta primer mix that a second PCR of about 6 to 11 cycles was run. MiXCR, applied by TCRdb to the 5' RACE reads, yields one record per CDR3 protein. The sample lists hundreds of thousands of distinct CDR3 sequences, less than 45% occurring once. Germline-derived CDR1 and CDR2 are MNHEY and SVGEGT. CDR3 length: 13 amino acids. The germline V and J ends were trimmed by 4 bases and 2 bases, with 7 bases remaining between them. This clonotype was detected a few times. The source is a man older than 75 in good health. The sample consisted of blood. This chain connects TRBV6-2 or TRBV6-3 to TRBJ2-3; D not resolved. The CDR3 bases are TGTGCCAGCAGTTCCTTCCTCACAGATACGCAGTATTTT. As protein: CASSSFLTDTQYF.